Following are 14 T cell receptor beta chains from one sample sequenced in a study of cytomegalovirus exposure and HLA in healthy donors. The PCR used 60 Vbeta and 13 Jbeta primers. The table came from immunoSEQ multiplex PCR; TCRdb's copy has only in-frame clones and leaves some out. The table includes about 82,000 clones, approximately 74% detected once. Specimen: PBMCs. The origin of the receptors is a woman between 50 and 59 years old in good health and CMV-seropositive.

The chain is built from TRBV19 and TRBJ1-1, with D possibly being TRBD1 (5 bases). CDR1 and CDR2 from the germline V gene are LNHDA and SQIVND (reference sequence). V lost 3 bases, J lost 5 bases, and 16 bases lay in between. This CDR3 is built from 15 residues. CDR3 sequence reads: CASSITLGGWTEAFF. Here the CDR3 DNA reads TGTGCCAGTAGTATCACCTTGGGGGGGTGGACTGAAGCTTTCTTT.

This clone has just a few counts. CDR3 bases: TGTGCCAGCAGCGTAGATGATTTGAGCACTGAAGCTTTCTTT. Encoded protein: CASSVDDLSTEAFF. The V call is TRBV9, the J call TRBJ1-1, with D unresolved. CDR3 length: 14 amino acids. Trimming stripped 0 bases from V and 4 bases from J, with 10 bases between. The germline CDR1 and CDR2 sequences are SGDLS and YYNGEE.

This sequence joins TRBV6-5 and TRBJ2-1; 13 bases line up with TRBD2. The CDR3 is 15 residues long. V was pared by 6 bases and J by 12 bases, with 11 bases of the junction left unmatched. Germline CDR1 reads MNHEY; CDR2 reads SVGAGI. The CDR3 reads CASRDPGLAGRLQFF. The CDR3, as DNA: TGTGCCAGCAGAGATCCGGGACTAGCGGGACGCCTGCAGTTCTTC.

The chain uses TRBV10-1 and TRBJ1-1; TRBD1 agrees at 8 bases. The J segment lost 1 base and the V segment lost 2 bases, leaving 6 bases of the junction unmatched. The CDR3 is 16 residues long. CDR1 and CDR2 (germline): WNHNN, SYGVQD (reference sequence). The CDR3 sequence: CASSETLTGANTEAFF. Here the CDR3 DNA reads TGCGCCAGCAGTGAGACCCTGACAGGGGCGAACACTGAAGCTTTCTTT.

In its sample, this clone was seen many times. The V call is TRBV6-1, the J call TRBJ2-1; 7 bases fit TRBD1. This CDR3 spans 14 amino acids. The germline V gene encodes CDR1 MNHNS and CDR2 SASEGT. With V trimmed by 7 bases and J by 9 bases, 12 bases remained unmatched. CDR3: CASILTGEVGEQFF. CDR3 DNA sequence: TGTGCCAGCATTCTAACAGGGGAAGTAGGTGAGCAGTTCTTC.

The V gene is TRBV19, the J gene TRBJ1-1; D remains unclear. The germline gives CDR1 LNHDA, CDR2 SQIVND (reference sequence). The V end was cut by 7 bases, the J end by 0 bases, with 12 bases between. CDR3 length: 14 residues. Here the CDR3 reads CASTHLRMNTEAFF. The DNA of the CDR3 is TGTGCCAGTACCCATCTAAGAATGAACACTGAAGCTTTCTTT.

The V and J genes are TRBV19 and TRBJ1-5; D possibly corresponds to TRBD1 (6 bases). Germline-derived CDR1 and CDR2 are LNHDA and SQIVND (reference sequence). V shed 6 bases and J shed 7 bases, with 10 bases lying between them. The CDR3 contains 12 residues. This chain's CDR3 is CASSSRGQPQHF. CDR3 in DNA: TGTGCCAGTAGCTCCAGGGGCCAGCCCCAGCATTTT.

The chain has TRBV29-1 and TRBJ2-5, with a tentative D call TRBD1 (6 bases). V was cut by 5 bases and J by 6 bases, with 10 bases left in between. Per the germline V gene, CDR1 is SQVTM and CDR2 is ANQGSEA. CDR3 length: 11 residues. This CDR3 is CSVYRDQTQYF. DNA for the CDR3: TGCAGCGTTTACAGGGACCAGACCCAGTACTTC.

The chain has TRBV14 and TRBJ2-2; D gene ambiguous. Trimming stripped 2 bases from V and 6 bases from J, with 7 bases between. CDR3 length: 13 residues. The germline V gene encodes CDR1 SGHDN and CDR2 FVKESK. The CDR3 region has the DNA TGTGCCAGCAGCCAAACTCCGCCCGGGGAGCTGTTTTTT. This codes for CASSQTPPGELFF.

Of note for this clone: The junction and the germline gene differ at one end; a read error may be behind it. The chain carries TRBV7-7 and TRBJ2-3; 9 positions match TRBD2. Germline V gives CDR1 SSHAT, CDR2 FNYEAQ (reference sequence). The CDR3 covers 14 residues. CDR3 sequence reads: CASSPSGISDTQYF. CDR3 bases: TGTGCTAGCAGCCCTAGCGGGATCTCAGATACGCAGTATTTT.

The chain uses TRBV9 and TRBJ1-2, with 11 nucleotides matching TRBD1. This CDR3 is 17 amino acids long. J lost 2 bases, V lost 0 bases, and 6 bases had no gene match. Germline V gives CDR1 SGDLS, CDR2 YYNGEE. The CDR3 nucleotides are TGTGCCAGCAGCGTAGGTGGGACAGGGGGAGAAAACTATGGCTACACCTTC. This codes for CASSVGGTGGENYGYTF. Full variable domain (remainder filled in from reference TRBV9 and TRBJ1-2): DSGVTQTPKHLITATGQRVTLRCSPRSGDLSVYWYQQSLDQGLQFLIQYYNGEERAKGNILERFSAQQFPDLHSELNLSSLELGDSALYFCASSVGGTGGENYGYTFGSGTRLTVV.

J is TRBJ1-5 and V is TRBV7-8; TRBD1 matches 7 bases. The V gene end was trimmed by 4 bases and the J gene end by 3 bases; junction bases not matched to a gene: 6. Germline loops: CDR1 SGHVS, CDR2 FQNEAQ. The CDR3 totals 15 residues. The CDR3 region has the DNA TGTGCCAGCAGCTATATGGGACAGCTCAATCAGCCCCAGCATTTT. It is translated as CASSYMGQLNQPQHF. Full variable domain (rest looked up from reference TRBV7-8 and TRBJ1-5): GAGVSQSPRYKVAKRGQDVALRCDPISGHVSLFWYQQALGQGPEFLTYFQNEAQLDKSGLPSDRFFAERPEGSVSTLKIQRTQQEDSAVYLCASSYMGQLNQPQHFGDGTRLSIL.

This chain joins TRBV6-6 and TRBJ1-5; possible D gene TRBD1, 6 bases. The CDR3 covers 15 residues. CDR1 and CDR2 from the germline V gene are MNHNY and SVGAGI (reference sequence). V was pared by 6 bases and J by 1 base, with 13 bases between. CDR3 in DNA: TGTGCCAGCAGGACAGCCCAGGGGAGCAATCAGCCCCAGCATTTT. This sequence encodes CASRTAQGSNQPQHF.

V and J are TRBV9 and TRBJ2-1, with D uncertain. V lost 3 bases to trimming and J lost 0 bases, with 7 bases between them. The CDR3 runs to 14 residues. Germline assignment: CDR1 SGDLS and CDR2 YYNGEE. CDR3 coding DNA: TGTGCCAGCAGCGAGACAAGCTCCTACAATGAGCAGTTCTTC. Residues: CASSETSSYNEQFF.